In its sample, the clone carrying this T cell receptor beta chain was seen many times. Its antigen is unidentified. The sample belongs to a study of blood T cells in healthy people across ages. At the level of the study: Template-switching capture recovered about one barcoded beta molecule per two T cells.

Every sample gave at least 5.5 micrograms of total RNA when it was extracted. Study-wide findings and caveats: Measured against age, TCR beta diversity per million T cells decreased in a roughly linear manner.

Together with a sample-barcoded 5' primer, a J-beta primer mix was included in a second PCR lasting about 7 to 11 cycles. All samples gave at least 2.5 million CDR3-containing paired-end reads. TCRdb reanalysed the 5' RACE reads using MiXCR and keeps one entry per CDR3 protein. Among 1.5 million to 2 million distinct CDR3 sequences listed, roughly 27% were seen once. This clonotype was obtained from a woman aged 25 to 39 in good health. Sequencing was done on a sample of blood.

CDR3 nucleotide sequence: TGTGCCAGCAGTACCGGACTAGCGTTACAAGAGACCCAGTACTTC. Protein product: CASSTGLALQETQYF. The J gene is TRBJ2-5, the V gene TRBV2; 9 bases align to TRBD2. The CDR3 consists of 15 residues. The trim removed 5 bases at V and 2 bases at J, leaving 6 bases unmatched. Germline V gene sequence: CDR1 SNHLY, CDR2 FYNNEI. The variable domain in full, with the rest retrieved from reference TRBV2 and TRBJ2-5, is EPEVTQTPSHQVTQMGQEVILRCVPISNHLYFYWYRQILGQKVEFLVSFYNNEISEKSEIFDDQFSVERPDGSNFTLKIRSTKLEDSAMYFCASSTGLALQETQYFGPGTRLLVL.